This T cell receptor beta chain was observed in a study of regulatory T cells in long-lasting Graves disease. Study in general: Disease was considered persistent Graves' disease after over 5 years of antithyroid drugs (with positive TSH receptor antibodies).

The V end lost 7 bases, the J end lost 4 bases, and 11 bases lay between the germline ends. This CDR3 region has 14 residues. This clonotype was recorded a few times. Construction of the TCR beta libraries employed iRepertoire HTBI primers in conjunction with Arm-PCR of CDR3 regions. Authors' methods: Throughout the samples, researchers identified fewer than 80 TRBV and approximately 13 TRBJ segments. MiXCR, applied by TCRdb to the multiplex PCR reads, yields one record per CDR3 protein. The V and J calls come from TCRdb's annotation, not from the publication. The sample yields 400,000 or so distinct CDR3 sequences, around 20% seen once. This sample's time point: persistent/refractory GD, antithyroid drugs over 5 years with positive TRAb. The authors made the TCR library using RNA they extracted from PBMCs. The authors drew patients from an endocrinology department in Xi'an, China.

The receptor's source is a female donor with Graves disease. J is TRBJ2-6 and V is TRBV12-3 or TRBV12-4; weak D call: TRBD1 (5 bases). The sequenced sample was peripheral blood mononuclear cells (PBMCs), obtained when the disease was refractory, from a patient treated with antithyroid drugs. The CDR3 sequence is CASTLGVGANVLTF. The CDR3 DNA follows: TGTGCCAGCACCCTAGGGGTCGGGGCCAACGTCCTGACTTTC.